These 10 T cell receptor beta chains were sequenced from one sample in a study of T cells after yellow fever vaccination. TCRdb re-called the 5' RACE reads with MiXCR, one entry per CDR3 protein. The sample contains 250,000 to 350,000 distinct CDR3 sequences, around 9.3% of which appear only once. The specimen was CD4+ T cells sorted from PBMCs, collected 5 days after the yellow fever booster vaccination. These receptors all come from a man between 18 and 35 years old who received the YFV17D yellow fever vaccine.

In its sample, this clonotype was seen many times. The chain has TRBV29-1 and TRBJ2-7; 10 bases line up with TRBD1. The CDR3 runs to 14 residues. V lost 6 bases to trimming and J lost 2 bases; unmatched junction nucleotides: 7. Looked up from germline, CDR1 is SQVTM and CDR2 is ANQGSEA. For the CDR3, the DNA is TGCAGCGTCCTGTGGACAGGGGGGGCCTACGAGCAGTACTTC. As protein: CSVLWTGGAYEQYF.

A word on this clonotype: This clone may be a read error of a much larger clone one base away. This chain connects TRBV12-3 or TRBV12-4 to TRBJ2-4; weak D call: TRBD2 (6 bases). V shed 10 bases and J shed 7 bases, with 20 bases lying between them. This CDR3 is 14 amino acids long. The CDR3 region has the DNA TGTGCCAACAGCCTAAGGAGGGATTGGAACATTCAGTACTTC. It yields the protein CANSLRRDWNIQYF.

In this sample, this clonotype turned up a few times. The chain recombines TRBV28 with TRBJ2-3; D ambiguous. This CDR3 contains 16 residues. The V end lost 4 bases, the J end lost 0 bases, and 14 bases lay between the germline ends. Germline CDR1 reads MDHEN; CDR2 reads SYDVKM. This CDR3 reads CASSSATEPSTDTQYF. Here the CDR3 DNA reads TGTGCCAGCAGTTCAGCAACGGAACCTAGCACAGATACGCAGTATTTT. The full variable domain, with the rest looked up from reference TRBV28 and TRBJ2-3, is DVKVTQSSRYLVKRTGEKVFLECVQDMDHENMFWYRQDPGLGLRLIYFSYDVKMKEKGDIPEGYSVSREKKERFSLILESASTNQTSMYLCASSSATEPSTDTQYFGPGTRLTVL.

This clonotype has only a few counts. The chain uses TRBV29-1 and TRBJ2-1; TRBD2 matches 8 bases. The junction had 5 bases not matched to a gene; V was cut back by 3 bases and J by 4 bases. Per the germline V gene, CDR1 is SQVTM and CDR2 is ANQGSEA. The CDR3 is made up of 14 amino acids. CDR3 protein: CSVDFTSGYNEQFF. The CDR3 DNA sequence: TGCAGCGTTGATTTTACTAGCGGATACAATGAGCAGTTCTTC.

This clonotype was seen a handful of times. This chain uses TRBV9 with TRBJ2-5; maybe TRBD1 (7 bases). The ends were cut back, 1 base at V and 4 bases at J, with 17 bases in the middle. Looked up from germline, CDR1 is SGDLS and CDR2 is YYNGEE. There are 16 residues in the CDR3. This CDR3 reads CASSVTPQGGRETQYF. CDR3 in DNA: TGTGCCAGCAGCGTAACCCCCCAGGGGGGAAGAGAGACCCAGTACTTC.

This clonotype was counted a few times. J is TRBJ2-3 and V is TRBV20-1; 9 bases match TRBD1. Trimming cost V 5 bases and J 5 bases; bases outside gene matches: 8. CDR1 is DFQATT, CDR2 SNEGSKA, per germline (reference sequence). This CDR3 spans 14 amino acids. This CDR3 reads CSAVPGQGGDTQYF. The CDR3 coding sequence is TGCAGTGCTGTTCCGGGACAGGGTGGAGATACGCAGTATTTT.

This clonotype was seen more than once but under ten times. V and J are TRBV11-2 and TRBJ2-3; 7 bases align to TRBD2. After removal of 6 bases from V and 2 bases from J, the junction contained 11 bases not matched to a gene. The germline V gene has CDR1 SGHAT and CDR2 FQNNGV. The CDR3 is made up of 16 amino acids. CDR3: CASRKGSGEPTDTQYF. CDR3 nucleotide sequence: TGTGCCAGCAGAAAGGGGAGCGGGGAGCCCACAGATACGCAGTATTTT.

This clonotype appeared many times. The rearrangement links TRBV7-2 to TRBJ2-2; D possibly corresponds to TRBD1 (7 bases). CDR3 length: 18 amino acids. Looked up from germline, CDR1 is SGHTA and CDR2 is FQGNSA. V lost 2 bases, J lost 4 bases, and 20 bases lay in between. CDR3 nucleotide sequence: TGTGCCAGCAGCTTACGGGCGGGGACAGCTCGGGTCACCGGGGAGCTGTTTTTT. This codes for CASSLRAGTARVTGELFF.

The chain carries TRBV11-2 and TRBJ2-3; D not resolved. The V gene lost 4 bases and the J gene lost 0 bases, with 8 bases spanning the gap. The length of the CDR3 is 14 residues. CDR1 is SGHAT, CDR2 FQNNGV, per germline. This CDR3 reads CASSSSASTDTQYF. DNA of the CDR3: TGTGCCAGCAGCTCCTCGGCCAGCACAGATACGCAGTATTTT.

This clonotype was detected only a few times. The J gene is TRBJ1-5, the V gene TRBV12-3 or TRBV12-4; 8 nucleotides line up with TRBD1. Losses at the gene ends were 7 bases for V and 4 bases for J; bases not matched to a gene: 9. This CDR3 has 15 amino acids. CDR3 nucleotides: TGTGCCAGCAAGGAAAGGGGACAGGCAAATCAGCCCCAGCATTTT. Its translation: CASKERGQANQPQHF.